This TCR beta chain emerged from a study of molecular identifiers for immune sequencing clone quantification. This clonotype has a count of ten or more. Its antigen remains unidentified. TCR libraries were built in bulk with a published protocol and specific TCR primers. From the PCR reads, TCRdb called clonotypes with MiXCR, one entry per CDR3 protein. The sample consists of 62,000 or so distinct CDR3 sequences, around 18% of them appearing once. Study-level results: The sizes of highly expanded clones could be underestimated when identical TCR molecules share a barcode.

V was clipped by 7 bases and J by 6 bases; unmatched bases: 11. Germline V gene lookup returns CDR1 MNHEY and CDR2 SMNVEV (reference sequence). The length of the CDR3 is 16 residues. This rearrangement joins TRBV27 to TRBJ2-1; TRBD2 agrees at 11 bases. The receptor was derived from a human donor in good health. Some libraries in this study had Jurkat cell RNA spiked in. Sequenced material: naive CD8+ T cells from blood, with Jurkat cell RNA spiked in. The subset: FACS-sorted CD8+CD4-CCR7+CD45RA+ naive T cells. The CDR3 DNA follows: TGTGCCAGCACCCTAGGTGGGGGACTAGCGGTCAATGAGCAGTTCTTC. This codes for CASTLGGGLAVNEQFF.